This record concerns one TCR beta chain sequence. The data stem from a study of glioma-infiltrating T cells after dendritic cell vaccination. Germline loops: CDR1 MNHEY, CDR2 SMNVEV (reference sequence). The CDR3 sequence is 17 residues long. J gave up 5 bases and V 2 bases, and 8 bases lay outside the gene matches. Repertoires were generated with immunoSEQ multiplex PCR, while TCRdb's copy carries only in-frame clones and drops some. Counted here are 90,000 or so clones, 81% occurring once; the ten biggest clones make up 2.1%. Time point here: after dendritic cell vaccination, including at tumor progression/relapse.

The sequencing used blood, collected after dendritic cell vaccination. This TCR was sampled from a human donor with glioblastoma. The rearrangement joins TRBV27 to TRBJ2-1; 11 nucleotides agree with TRBD2. DNA for the CDR3: TGTGCCAGCAGTTTAGGCCGACTAGCGGGGTCGAACAATGAGCAGTTCTTC. Encoded protein: CASSLGRLAGSNNEQFF.